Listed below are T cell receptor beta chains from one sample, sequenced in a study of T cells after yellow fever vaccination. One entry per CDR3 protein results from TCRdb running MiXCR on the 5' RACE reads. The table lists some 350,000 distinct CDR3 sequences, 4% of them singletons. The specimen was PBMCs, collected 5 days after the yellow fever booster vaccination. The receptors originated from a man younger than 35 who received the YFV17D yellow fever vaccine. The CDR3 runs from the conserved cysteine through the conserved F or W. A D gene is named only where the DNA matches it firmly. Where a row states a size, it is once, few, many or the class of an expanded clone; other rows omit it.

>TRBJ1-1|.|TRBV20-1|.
TGCAGTGCTAGATTAGGGACGGGGAGGACTGAAGCTTTCTTT
CSARLGTGRTEAFF
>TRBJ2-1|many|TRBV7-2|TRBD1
TGTGCCAGCAGCCGGGACAGGGCAGAACTGTTCTTC
CASSRDRAELFF
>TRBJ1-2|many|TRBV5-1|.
TGCGCCAGCAGCCTGCAATCGTTGGGGGGCTATGGCTACACCTTC
CASSLQSLGGYGYTF
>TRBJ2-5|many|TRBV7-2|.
TGTGCCAGCAGCCCCGACCCGGGCCTAGTGGAGACCCAGTACTTC
CASSPDPGLVETQYF
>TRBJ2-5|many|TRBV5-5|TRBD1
TGTGCCAGCAGCTTGGAGGGGGCCGAAGAGACCCAGTACTTC
CASSLEGAEETQYF
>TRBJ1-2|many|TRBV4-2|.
TGTGCCAGCAGCCAAGATTCGAAGGGGTTCGGCTACACCTTC
CASSQDSKGFGYTF
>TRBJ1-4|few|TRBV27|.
TGTGCCACCGCGCCCCTTGCAACTAATGAAAAACTGTTTTTT
CATAPLATNEKLFF
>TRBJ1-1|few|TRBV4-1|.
TGCGCCAGCAGCCAACCGGGGGCGCGAGTTTCTGAAGCTTTCTTT
CASSQPGARVSEAFF
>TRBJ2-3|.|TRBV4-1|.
TGCGCCAGCAGCCAGCGAGCAGAAACCATCACAGATACGCAGTATTTT
CASSQRAETITDTQYF
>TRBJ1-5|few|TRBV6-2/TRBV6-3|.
TGTGCCAGCAGTTACCATGACGGCAGGGACTCTATGGAAAGCAATCAGCCCCAGCATTTT
CASSYHDGRDSMESNQPQHF
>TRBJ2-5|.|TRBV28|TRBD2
TGTGCCAGCAGTCCCCCAGATCACAGTCGTTTCGGGGAGGGCCAAGAGACCCAGTACTTC
CASSPPDHSRFGEGQETQYF
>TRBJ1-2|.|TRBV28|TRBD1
TGTGCCAGCAGTTCAGAGCGGACAGGGGGCGGGTATGGCTACACCTTC
CASSSERTGGGYGYTF
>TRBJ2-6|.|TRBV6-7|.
TGTGCCAGCTTAGAATCTGGGGCCAACGTCCTGACTTTC
CASLESGANVLTF
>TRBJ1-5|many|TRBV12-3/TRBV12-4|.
TGTGCCAGCAGTCTCGGGACAACCGCTTATAGCAATCAGCCCCAGCATTTT
CASSLGTTAYSNQPQHF
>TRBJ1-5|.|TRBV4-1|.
TGCGCCAGCAGCCAAGTGGGGATCAATCAGCCCCAGCATTTT
CASSQVGINQPQHF
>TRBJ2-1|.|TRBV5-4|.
TGTGCCAGCAGCCCTGCTTTCGGGGGGCGGGAGAATGAGCAGTTCTTC
CASSPAFGGRENEQFF
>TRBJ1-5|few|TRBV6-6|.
TGTGCCAGCAGTTACTCGGGCCGCCGGGGCAATCAGCCCCAGCATTTT
CASSYSGRRGNQPQHF
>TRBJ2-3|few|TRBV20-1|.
TGCAGTGCTAGGTCTTTTCGACTTAATACGCAGTATTTT
CSARSFRLNTQYF
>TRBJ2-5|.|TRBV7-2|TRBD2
TGTGCCAGCAGCTTAGTAGGGACTAGTATTGCGGAGACCCAGTACTTC
CASSLVGTSIAETQYF
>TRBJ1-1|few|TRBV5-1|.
TGCGCCAGCAGCCCGGAAAGGGGCTGGAGTACTGAAGCTTTCTTT
CASSPERGWSTEAFF
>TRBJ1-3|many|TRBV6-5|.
TGTGCCAGCAGTTACTCGATTCGGAGGGACCTCTCTGGAAACACCATATATTTT
CASSYSIRRDLSGNTIYF
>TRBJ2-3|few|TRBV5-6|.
TGTGCCAGCAGCGCGACCCTGATCAGCTCGGCAGATACGCAGTATTTT
CASSATLISSADTQYF